What follows describes a single T cell receptor beta chain. These data are taken from a study of technical replicates of blood from four donors. Assay used: immunoSEQ multiplex PCR; TCRdb lists only in-frame clones, some missing. The sample includes about 75,000 clones, 85% to 95% of them seen just once. The sequence came from a human donor in good health. Material: T cells isolated from PBMCs.

The CDR3 DNA is TGCACCCTCATCGCGGCGGGGGACACAGATACGCAGTATTTT. Translating gives CTLIAAGDTDTQYF. The gene calls are TRBV29-1 and TRBJ2-3; TRBD2 matches at 7 bases. There are 14 residues in the CDR3. Germline CDR1 and CDR2: SQVTM and ANQGSEA.